These 21 T cell receptor beta chains were all obtained from the same sample, sequenced in a study of early stage breast cancer tumors. The repertoire was sequenced with immunoSEQ multiplex PCR; TCRdb's copy has only in-frame clones and lacks some. This table holds around 40,000 clones, approximately 74% found once. The sample taken for sequencing was blood. These TCRs come from a person between 55 and 69 years old with breast cancer.

The chain recombines TRBV27 with TRBJ1-5, with a tentative D call TRBD1 (5 bases). Trimming cost V 6 bases and J 4 bases, with 10 bases left between them. The CDR3 is 13 residues long. Germline V gene sequence: CDR1 MNHEY, CDR2 SMNVEV (reference sequence). CDR3 DNA sequence: TGTGCCAGCAGGGGACCTTCTAATCAGCCCCAGCATTTT. This codes for CASRGPSNQPQHF.

The chain has TRBV19 and TRBJ1-1, with D hard to call. The CDR3 covers 15 residues. The germline V gene has CDR1 LNHDA and CDR2 SQIVND (reference sequence). V lost 2 bases to trimming and J lost 2 bases, with 12 bases between them. The CDR3 DNA reads as TGTGCCAGTAGTATATGGGGAAGCGGAAACACTGAAGCTTTCTTT. Translating it yields CASSIWGSGNTEAFF.

This chain joins TRBV27 and TRBJ2-5; 11 bases agree with TRBD2. The CDR3 has 15 amino acids. The germline gives CDR1 MNHEY, CDR2 SMNVEV (reference sequence). After removal of 6 bases from V and 3 bases from J, the junction contained 6 bases not matched to a gene. The CDR3: CASSPGLAAEETQYF. The CDR3 DNA reads TGTGCCAGCAGCCCGGGACTAGCGGCCGAAGAGACCCAGTACTTC.

This clone was found once. The V call is TRBV11-2, the J call TRBJ1-1; D remains ambiguous. The CDR3 sequence is 13 residues long. Germline V gene data show CDR1 as SGHAT and CDR2 as FQNNGV. V was trimmed by 0 bases and J by 3 bases, leaving 5 bases between them. The CDR3 DNA follows: TGTGCCAGCAGCTTAGAACGAGACACTGAAGCTTTCTTT. It translates to CASSLERDTEAFF.

V gene TRBV2 combines with J gene TRBJ1-6; the match to TRBD1 covers 10 bases. This CDR3 has 15 residues. J lost 10 bases, V lost 1 base, and 4 bases had no gene match. Germline V gene lookup returns CDR1 SNHLY and CDR2 FYNNEI. The CDR3, as DNA: TGTGCCAGCAGTGAAGGACAGGGGGCAAGATCACCCCTCCACTTT. This codes for CASSEGQGARSPLHF.

This chain uses TRBV4-1 with TRBJ2-1; D remains ambiguous. V lost 1 base and J 8 bases, leaving 6 bases between the germline ends. The CDR3 contains 12 residues. Per the germline V gene, CDR1 is MGHRA and CDR2 is YSYEKL. CDR3 region: CASSQAYDEQFF. CDR3 DNA: TGCGCCAGCAGCCAAGCTTATGATGAGCAGTTCTTC.

The chain employs TRBV18 and TRBJ2-7; D gene unclear. Germline assignment: CDR1 KGHSH and CDR2 LQKENI. The CDR3 runs 14 residues. The V end lost 3 bases, the J end lost 4 bases, and 13 bases lay between the germline ends. This CDR3 is CASSPQTSRYEQYF. The CDR3 DNA is TGTGCCAGCTCACCTCAGACAAGCCGTTACGAGCAGTACTTC.

This chain connects TRBV5-1 to TRBJ2-7; 7 bases agree with TRBD1. The CDR3 has 12 amino acids. Germline V gene sequence: CDR1 SGHRS, CDR2 YFSETQ. The ends lost 4 bases at V and 4 bases at J; junction bases unmatched: 2. CDR3 region: CASSGGQYEQYF. CDR3 coding DNA: TGCGCCAGCAGCGGGGGACAGTACGAGCAGTACTTC.

For the CDR3, the DNA is TGTGCCAGCAGGGACGGGGTAACAGATACGCAGTATTTT. Protein: CASRDGVTDTQYF. This sequence joins TRBV13 and TRBJ2-3, with D perhaps TRBD2 (5 bases). V was cut by 6 bases and J by 3 bases, with 10 bases left in between. In germline, CDR1 is PRHDT, CDR2 FYEKMQ (reference sequence). CDR3 length equals 13 residues.

In this sample, this clone turned up a few times. The rearrangement links TRBV5-1 to TRBJ2-2, with 10 bases lining up with TRBD2. Per the germline V gene, CDR1 is SGHRS and CDR2 is YFSETQ. Unmatched junction bases numbered 6, after V lost 5 bases and J lost 2 bases. CDR3 length equals 16 residues. CDR3 residues: CASRPAGGGNTGELFF. The CDR3 nucleotides are TGCGCCAGCAGGCCAGCGGGAGGGGGTAACACCGGGGAGCTGTTTTTT.

This sequence joins TRBV7-9 and TRBJ2-1; TRBD2 is a possible D gene (5 bases). This CDR3 comprises 16 residues. V was pared by 5 bases and J by 0 bases, with 14 bases between. Germline CDR1 SEHNR, CDR2 FQNEAQ (reference sequence). This CDR3 is CASSRDLAHSYNEQFF. DNA of the CDR3: TGTGCCAGCAGCCGAGATCTAGCTCACTCCTACAATGAGCAGTTCTTC. Full variable domain (missing parts from reference TRBV7-9 and TRBJ2-1): DTGVSQNPRHKITKRGQNVTFRCDPISEHNRLYWYRQTLGQGPEFLTYFQNEAQLEKSRLLSDRFSAERPKGSFSTLEIQRTEQGDSAMYLCASSRDLAHSYNEQFFGPGTRLTVL.

This clone showed up just once. The genes are TRBV7-2 and TRBJ1-5, with a weak D call TRBD1 (5 bases). Germline lookup yields CDR1 SGHTA and CDR2 FQGNSA. Between the trimmed V and J ends, which lost 5 bases and 4 bases, there was a span of 12 bases. This CDR3 is built from 14 residues. CDR3 nucleotides: TGTGCCAGCAGCCGGGACGGACTGAATCAGCCCCAGCATTTT. Protein sequence: CASSRDGLNQPQHF.

V usage is TRBV6-6 and J usage is TRBJ1-3; 8 bases align to TRBD1. CDR3 size: 16 residues. Unmatched junction bases numbered 3, after V lost 2 bases and J lost 0 bases. Germline CDR1 is MNHNY and CDR2 is SVGAGI (reference sequence). The CDR3 DNA sequence: TGTGCCAGCAGTTACGGGACAGGTAGCTCTGGAAACACCATATATTTT. Translating gives CASSYGTGSSGNTIYF.

DNA of the CDR3: TGTGCCAGTAGTATACAAGCGGGAGTGGGAGATACGCAGTATTTT. Amino acid sequence: CASSIQAGVGDTQYF. This chain links TRBV19 with TRBJ2-3, with TRBD2 matching over 8 bases. The CDR3 is 15 amino acids. Germline CDR1 and CDR2: LNHDA and SQIVND (reference sequence). J was trimmed by 5 bases and V by 2 bases; bases with no gene match: 6. Looking up the rest from reference TRBV19 and TRBJ2-3 gives the full variable domain: DGGITQSPKYLFRKEGQNVTLSCEQNLNHDAMYWYRQDPGQGLRLIYYSQIVNDFQKGDIAEGYSVSREKKESFPLTVTSAQKNPTAFYLCASSIQAGVGDTQYFGPGTRLTVL.

The chain recombines TRBV29-1 with TRBJ1-1; D call uncertain. V lost 4 bases, J lost 10 bases, and 22 bases lay in between. Germline CDR1 is SQVTM and CDR2 is ANQGSEA. This CDR3 is built from 14 residues. CDR3 sequence: CSVANLGLGEGAFF. The CDR3 nucleotides are TGCAGCGTTGCTAATTTGGGCTTGGGTGAAGGAGCTTTCTTT.

The V and J genes are TRBV15 and TRBJ1-5; D is perhaps TRBD1 (5 bases). V was pared by 6 bases and J by 7 bases, with 16 bases between. Germline CDR1 is LNHNV and CDR2 is YYDKDF (reference sequence). The CDR3 is 14 residues long. The CDR3 DNA sequence: TGTGCCACCAGGGGGCTTGACAGACGGCAGCCCCAGCATTTT. It codes for CATRGLDRRQPQHF. Looking up the rest from reference TRBV15 and TRBJ1-5 gives the full variable domain: DAMVIQNPRYQVTQFGKPVTLSCSQTLNHNVMYWYQQKSSQAPKLLFHYYDKDFNNEADTPDNFQSRRPNTSFCFLDIRSPGLGDTAMYLCATRGLDRRQPQHFGDGTRLSIL.

In its sample, this clone was seen a few times. The chain couples TRBV6-4 to TRBJ1-1; D is unclear. The ends were cut back, 4 bases at V and 11 bases at J, with 14 bases in the middle. The CDR3 sequence is 12 residues long. From germline, CDR1 is MRHNA and CDR2 SNTAGT. CDR3 sequence: CASSAEGREAFF. CDR3 in DNA: TGTGCCAGCAGTGCTGAGGGTAGGGAGGCTTTCTTT.

V and J are TRBV28 and TRBJ2-6; 9 bases are a match to TRBD1. The germline V gene has CDR1 MDHEN and CDR2 SYDVKM. The CDR3 loop spans 18 amino acids. After removal of 2 bases from V and 1 base from J, the junction contained 6 bases not matched to a gene. The CDR3 sequence: CASSLLADRGSGANVLTF. The CDR3 DNA is TGTGCCAGCAGTTTACTCGCTGACAGGGGGTCTGGGGCCAACGTCCTGACTTTC.

This chain joins TRBV19 and TRBJ2-5; 8 bases match TRBD2. Germline lookup yields CDR1 LNHDA and CDR2 SQIVND (reference sequence). After removal of 9 bases from V and 4 bases from J, the junction contained 10 bases not matched to a gene. CDR3 size: 14 residues. The CDR3 DNA reads TGTGCCAGCCGAGCGGGAGTGGGTTTAGAGACCCAGTACTTC. Residues: CASRAGVGLETQYF.

The chain has TRBV7-3 and TRBJ1-4; possible D gene TRBD1, 6 bases. Germline V gene sequence: CDR1 SGHTA, CDR2 FQGTGA. The V gene lost 0 bases and the J gene lost 10 bases, with 9 bases spanning the gap. This CDR3 is built from 13 residues. The CDR3 nucleotides are TGTGCCAGCAGCTTAACAGGGGGGACAAAACTGTTTTTT. The encoded protein is CASSLTGGTKLFF. Together with reference TRBV7-3 and TRBJ1-4, the CDR3 gives the full variable domain: GAGVSQTPSNKVTEKGKYVELRCDPISGHTALYWYRQSLGQGPEFLIYFQGTGAADDSGLPNDRFFAVRPEGSVSTLKIQRTERGDSAVYLCASSLTGGTKLFFGSGTQLSVL.

V gene TRBV27 combines with J gene TRBJ1-5, with no clear D. Germline V gene lookup returns CDR1 MNHEY and CDR2 SMNVEV (reference sequence). This CDR3 comprises 12 residues. Trimming removed 5 bases from V and 3 bases from J, with 5 bases in between. The CDR3 reads CASSRYNQPQHF. In DNA form, the CDR3 reads TGTGCCAGCAGTCGCTACAATCAGCCCCAGCATTTT.